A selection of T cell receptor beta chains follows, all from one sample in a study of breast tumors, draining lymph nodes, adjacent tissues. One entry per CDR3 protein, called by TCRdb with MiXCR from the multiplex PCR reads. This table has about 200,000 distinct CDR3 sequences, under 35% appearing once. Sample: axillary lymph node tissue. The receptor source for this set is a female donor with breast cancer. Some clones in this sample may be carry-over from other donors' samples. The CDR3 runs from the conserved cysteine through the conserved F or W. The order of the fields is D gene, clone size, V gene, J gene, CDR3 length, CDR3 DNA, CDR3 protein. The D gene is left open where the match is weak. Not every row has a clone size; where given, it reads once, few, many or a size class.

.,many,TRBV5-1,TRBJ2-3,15,TGCGCCAGCAGCTTGGACGTGCTCGCTAAGGATACGCAGTATTTT,CASSLDVLAKDTQYF
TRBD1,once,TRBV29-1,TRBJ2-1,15,TGCAGCGTTGAAGTGTGGGGACAGGGGGTAGGCGAGCAGTTCTTC,CSVEVWGQGVGEQFF
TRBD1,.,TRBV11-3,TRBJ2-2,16,TGTGCCAGCAGCTTAGTTGGACAGGCACACACCGGGGAGCTGTTTTTT,CASSLVGQAHTGELFF
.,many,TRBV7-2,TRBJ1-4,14,TGTGCCAGCAGCTTAGTAGGGGGGCCTGAAAAACTGTTTTTT,CASSLVGGPEKLFF
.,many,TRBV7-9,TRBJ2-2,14,TGTGCCAGCAGCTTAGCGCATAACACCGGGGAGCTGTTTTTT,CASSLAHNTGELFF
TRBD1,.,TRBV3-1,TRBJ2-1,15,TGTGCCAGCAGCCAACGACAGGGCACCTACAATGAGCAGTTTTTC,CASSQRQGTYNEQFF
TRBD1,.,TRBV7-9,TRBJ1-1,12,TGTGCCAGCAGCTTAAGGGACAGGGAGGCTTTCTTT,CASSLRDREAFF
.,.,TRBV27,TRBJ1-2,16,TGTGCCAGCAGTTTCCGCCCCGGGCATTCGGTGGATGGCTACACCTTC,CASSFRPGHSVDGYTF
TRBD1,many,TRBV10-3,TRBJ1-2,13,TGTGCCATCAGTGAGCAGGGGGCAGATGGCTACACCTTC,CAISEQGADGYTF
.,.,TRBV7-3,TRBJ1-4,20,TGTGCCAGCAGCTCATGGGGACTAGCGTCCCACCACCCAACTAATGAAAAACTGTTTTTT,CASSSWGLASHHPTNEKLFF
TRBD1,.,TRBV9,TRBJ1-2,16,TGTGCCAGCAGCGTTGGGACAGGGGGCCCCGCTTGGGGCTACACCTTC,CASSVGTGGPAWGYTF
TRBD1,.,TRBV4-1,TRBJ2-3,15,TGCGCCAGCAGCCAAGGGACAGGGGGCGCAGATACACAGTATTTT,CASSQGTGGADTQYF
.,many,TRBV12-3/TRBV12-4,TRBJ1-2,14,TGTGCCAGCAGTTTAGATCCAGCAAACTATGGCTACACCTTC,CASSLDPANYGYTF
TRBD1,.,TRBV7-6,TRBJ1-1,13,TGTGCCAGCAGCCGACAGGGTGGGACTGAAGCTTTCTTT,CASSRQGGTEAFF
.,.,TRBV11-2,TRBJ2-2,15,TGTGCCAGCAGGGACGCAGGGAAGGGGACCGCGGAGCTGTTTTTT,CASRDAGKGTAELFF
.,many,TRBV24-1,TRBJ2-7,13,TGTGCCACCAGTGATCCCCTTTCCTACGAGCAGTACTTC,CATSDPLSYEQYF
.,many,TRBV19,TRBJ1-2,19,TGTGCCAGTAGTCTCCAGACGTACGCGGGAGGGCTTTCCAACTATGGCTACACCTTC,CASSLQTYAGGLSNYGYTF
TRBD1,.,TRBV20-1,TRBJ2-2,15,TGCAGTGCTGGGCGTACAGGGGGCGCTGACGGGGAGCTGTTTTTT,CSAGRTGGADGELFF
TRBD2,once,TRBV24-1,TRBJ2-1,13,TGTGCCACCAGCCCTAGCGGGGGCAATGAGCAGTTCTTC,CATSPSGGNEQFF
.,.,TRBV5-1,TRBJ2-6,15,TGCGCCAGCACTCCGGGATTCTCTGGGGCCAACGTCCTGACTTTC,CASTPGFSGANVLTF
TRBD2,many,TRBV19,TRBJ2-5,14,TGTGCGGTGGGGTTGGGCGGGAGGCAAGAGACCCAGTACTTC,CAVGLGGRQETQYF
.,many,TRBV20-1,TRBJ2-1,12,TGCAGTGCTTATGACAGGTACAATGAGCAGTTCTTC,CSAYDRYNEQFF
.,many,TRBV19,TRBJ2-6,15,TGTGCCAGCCGTCAGGATTGGCCCGGGGCCAACGTCCTGACTTTC,CASRQDWPGANVLTF
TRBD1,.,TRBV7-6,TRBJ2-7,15,TGTGCCAGCAGCTTAGACAGGGGTATGAACGGCGAGCAGCACTTC,CASSLDRGMNGEQHF
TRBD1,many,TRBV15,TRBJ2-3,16,TGTGCCACCAGCAGAAAGGGGGACAGGGGCCCATCGGCGCAGTATTTT,CATSRKGDRGPSAQYF
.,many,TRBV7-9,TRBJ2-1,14,TGTGCCAGCAGCTTAGCCTCGTCGAGCGATGAGCAGTTCTTC,CASSLASSSDEQFF
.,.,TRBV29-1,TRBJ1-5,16,TGCCAGCTCATCACCCGGGCAGGGTGGTGCAATCAGCCCCAGCATTTT,CQLITRAGWCNQPQHF
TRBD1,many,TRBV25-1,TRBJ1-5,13,TGTGCCACCAAGGGACAGGGGAATCAGCCCCAGCATTTT,CATKGQGNQPQHF
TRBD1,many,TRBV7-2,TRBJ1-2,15,TGTGCCAGCAGCTCGTATACAGGGGGCGGTTATGGCTACACCTTC,CASSSYTGGGYGYTF
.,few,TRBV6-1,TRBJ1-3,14,TGTGCCAGCAGTGAACAAGCAGAAGGAAACACCATATATTTT,CASSEQAEGNTIYF
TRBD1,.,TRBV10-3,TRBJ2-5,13,TGTGCCACTGGACAGGGGGATTTAGAGACCCAGTACTTC,CATGQGDLETQYF
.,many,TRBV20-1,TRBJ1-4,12,TGCAGTGCTAGAGGGGTGGGGGAAAAACTGTTTTTT,CSARGVGEKLFF